The 22 T cell receptor beta chains listed next were all sequenced from one sample in a study of CDR3 diversity in severe acne. One entry per CDR3 protein, called by TCRdb with MiXCR from the PCR reads. The repertoire holds 89,000 or so distinct CDR3 sequences, with 45% to 55% as singletons. Material: blood. Source of these receptors: a male donor in good health, serving as a control.

The chain employs TRBV25-1 and TRBJ1-4, with unresolved D. Between the trimmed V and J ends, which lost 10 bases and 3 bases, there was a span of 15 bases. The CDR3 has 14 amino acids. Germline CDR1 is MGHDK and CDR2 is SYGVNS. CDR3 coding DNA: TGTGCCACCCAGGCCCCTGGAGCTAATGAAAAACTGTTTTTT. Protein: CATQAPGANEKLFF.

The rearrangement joins TRBV7-9 to TRBJ1-6; TRBD1 aligns across 8 bases. The CDR3 length is 15 residues. Germline V gene lookup returns CDR1 SEHNR and CDR2 FQNEAQ (reference sequence). V shed 4 bases, J shed 9 bases, and the junction held 8 bases outside the gene matches. The CDR3 bases are TGTGCCAGCAGCTATTCGACAGGGGCTGGTTCACCCCTCCACTTT. Its translation: CASSYSTGAGSPLHF.

This clonotype was observed a handful of times. This sequence joins TRBV7-2 and TRBJ2-7, with 11 bases fitting TRBD2. The CDR3 is made up of 14 amino acids. CDR1 SGHTA and CDR2 FQGNSA come from the germline V gene. The V segment lost 1 base and the J segment 5 bases; nucleotides outside the gene matches: 1. Here the CDR3 reads CASSLDSGRDEQYF. DNA for the CDR3: TGTGCCAGCAGCTTAGATAGCGGGAGGGACGAGCAGTACTTC.

The chain joins TRBV7-9 to TRBJ2-5; D uncertain. V was cut by 5 bases and J by 5 bases, with 9 bases left in between. This CDR3 has 12 residues. CDR1 is SEHNR, CDR2 FQNEAQ, per germline (reference sequence). The CDR3 nucleotides read TGTGCCAGCAGCCTAACCCTGGAGACCCAGTACTTC. This codes for CASSLTLETQYF. Based on the CDR3 plus reference TRBV7-9 and TRBJ2-5, the full variable domain is DTGVSQNPRHKITKRGQNVTFRCDPISEHNRLYWYRQTLGQGPEFLTYFQNEAQLEKSRLLSDRFSAERPKGSFSTLEIQRTEQGDSAMYLCASSLTLETQYFGPGTRLLVL.

Only a few counts were recorded for this clonotype. This chain links TRBV2 with TRBJ2-6, with TRBD1 matching 10 bases. Germline CDR1 and CDR2: SNHLY and FYNNEI. V dropped 6 bases and J dropped 0; count of bases not matched to a gene: 8. The CDR3 spans 18 residues. The DNA of the CDR3 is TGTGCCAGCAGGCGCGGGACAGGGGTTCCCTCTGGGGCCAACGTCCTGACTTTC. Translated, it gives CASRRGTGVPSGANVLTF.

Ten or more counts support this clonotype. This chain joins TRBV24-1 and TRBJ1-1; D not resolved. Germline V gene data show CDR1 as KGHDR and CDR2 as SFDVKD. Deletions cut 3 bases from V and 3 bases from J, with 7 bases between. The CDR3 loop spans 13 amino acids. In nucleotides, the CDR3 is TGTGCCACCAGTGATGGTGGTGACACTGAAGCTTTCTTT. Amino acids: CATSDGGDTEAFF.

This clonotype showed up many times. The chain employs TRBV3-1 and TRBJ2-5; maybe TRBD1 (6 bases). Looked up from germline, CDR1 is LGHDT and CDR2 is YNNKEL (reference sequence). The CDR3 is made up of 13 amino acids. Trimming left V 5 bases short and J 4 bases short, with 11 bases between. The CDR3 DNA reads as TGTGCCAGCAGCTACAGGGTGAGAGAGACCCAGTACTTC. Amino acid sequence: CASSYRVRETQYF.

The chain couples TRBV7-6 to TRBJ1-1; D gene uncertain. The ends were cut back, 2 bases at V and 4 bases at J, with 11 bases in the middle. The CDR3 contains 14 residues. Germline CDR1 SGHVS, CDR2 FNYEAQ. The CDR3 region has the DNA TGTGCCAGCAGCTTAAACCCCGCCCGCACTGAAGCTTTCTTT. It codes for CASSLNPARTEAFF. The full variable domain, in which reference TRBV7-6 and TRBJ1-1 provide the parts outside the CDR3, is GAGVSQSPRYKVTKRGQDVALRCDPISGHVSLYWYRQALGQGPEFLTYFNYEAQQDKSGLPNDRFSAERPEGSISTLTIQRTEQRDSAMYRCASSLNPARTEAFFGQGTRLTVV.

This chain connects TRBV10-3 to TRBJ1-1; the D gene is possibly TRBD1 (5 bases). Looked up from germline, CDR1 is ENHRY and CDR2 is SYGVKD. Trimming cost V 2 bases and J 1 base, with 8 bases left between them. The CDR3 loop spans 14 amino acids. The CDR3 DNA is TGTGCCATCAGTGAGCGAGACAGGAACACTGAAGCTTTCTTT. This encodes CAISERDRNTEAFF.

The DNA of the CDR3 is TGTGCCAGCAGCTTGGCCCTTGGACAGAACACTGAAGCTTTCTTT. It specifies CASSLALGQNTEAFF. The genes are TRBV7-2 and TRBJ1-1, with a tentative D call TRBD1 (5 bases). V lost 3 bases, J lost 1 base, and 12 bases lay in between. The CDR3 is 15 amino acids. Germline values: CDR1 SGHTA, CDR2 FQGNSA.

This rearrangement joins TRBV5-1 to TRBJ2-7; 10 nucleotides align to TRBD2. Losses at the gene ends were 1 base for V and 2 bases for J; bases not matched to a gene: 3. CDR1 is SGHRS, CDR2 YFSETQ, per germline. The CDR3 consists of 15 residues. The CDR3 sequence is CASSLWLAGAYEQYF. CDR3 coding DNA: TGCGCCAGCAGCTTGTGGCTAGCGGGGGCCTACGAGCAGTACTTC.

The chain is built from TRBV7-8 and TRBJ2-7, with TRBD1 matching 12 bases. The CDR3 runs 16 residues. Trimming removed 5 bases from V and 4 bases from J; junction bases left unmatched: 9. In germline, CDR1 is SGHVS, CDR2 FQNEAQ. The CDR3 is CASSANPGQGAYEQYF. DNA of the CDR3: TGTGCCAGCAGCGCGAATCCGGGACAGGGGGCTTACGAGCAGTACTTC.

With respect to this clonotype: At one of its ends the junction is not consistent with the germline gene, which may arise from a read error. V is TRBV29-1 and J is TRBJ2-7, with no clear D. Germline-derived CDR1 and CDR2 are SQVTM and ANQGSEA. The CDR3 is 10 amino acids. The CDR3 loop reads CSVEGHEQYF. Written as DNA, the CDR3 is TGCAGCGTCGAAGGGCACGAGCAGTACTTC.

This clonotype has just one count. This chain links TRBV28 with TRBJ1-1; 7 positions agree with TRBD1. CDR3 size: 15 residues. V lost 5 bases and J lost 3; bases outside the gene matches: 9. CDR1 MDHEN and CDR2 SYDVKM come from the germline V gene. In nucleotides, the CDR3 is TGTGCCAGCAGTCAGGGGGTCGGGAAGTACACTGAAGCTTTCTTT. It encodes CASSQGVGKYTEAFF.

This chain uses TRBV7-9 with TRBJ1-2, with a possible D match to TRBD1 (5 bases). Trimming stripped 5 bases from V and 8 bases from J, with 15 bases between. The CDR3 has 13 amino acids. Germline CDR1 is SEHNR and CDR2 is FQNEAQ (reference sequence). Here the CDR3 DNA reads TGTGCCAGCAGCCCATGGTCGGGGGAGGGCTACACCTTC. It codes for CASSPWSGEGYTF.

This clonotype came up once. Here the CDR3 reads CASSLSGGGKTQYF. The CDR3, as DNA: TGTGCCAGCAGCTTATCAGGGGGCGGTAAGACCCAGTACTTC. V usage is TRBV7-4 and J usage is TRBJ2-5; 8 bases match TRBD1. Germline loops: CDR1 SGHVT, CDR2 SQSDAQ. V shed 2 bases and J 6 bases; nucleotides not matched to a gene: 5. This CDR3 region has 14 residues.

The gene calls are TRBV9 and TRBJ1-1; 7 nucleotides match TRBD1. CDR3 size: 13 residues. With V trimmed by 3 bases and J by 3 bases, 2 bases remained unmatched. In germline, CDR1 is SGDLS, CDR2 YYNGEE. The CDR3 protein is CASSAQGDTEAFF. The CDR3 DNA reads as TGTGCCAGCAGCGCTCAGGGGGACACTGAAGCTTTCTTT.

The chain carries TRBV7-3 and TRBJ2-3, with TRBD1 matching over 8 bases. CDR1 SGHTA and CDR2 FQGTGA come from the germline V gene. CDR3 size: 13 residues. V shed 6 bases, J shed 3 bases, and the junction held 2 bases outside the gene matches. The CDR3 nucleotides read TGTGCCAGCAGAGGACAGGGAACAGATACGCAGTATTTT. It specifies CASRGQGTDTQYF.

The chain uses TRBV29-1 and TRBJ1-4; TRBD1 aligns across 9 bases. Germline V gene data show CDR1 as SQVTM and CDR2 as ANQGSEA. The CDR3 has 12 residues. The trim removed 7 bases at V and 5 bases at J, leaving 2 bases unmatched. Here the CDR3 reads CSDGQGNEKLFF. DNA of the CDR3: TGCAGCGACGGACAGGGGAATGAAAAACTGTTTTTT.

V and J are TRBV7-9 and TRBJ1-3; no reliable D call. V was clipped by 6 bases and J by 1 base, with 7 bases between them. Per the germline V gene, CDR1 is SEHNR and CDR2 is FQNEAQ (reference sequence). The CDR3 consists of 13 residues. The CDR3 region is CASREISGNTIYF. CDR3 nucleotides: TGTGCCAGCAGAGAAATATCTGGAAACACCATATATTTT.

The CDR3 DNA reads as TGCAGTGCCTTCTCCGGGACTAGCGGGAGCGGGGATACGCAGTATTTT. It is translated as CSAFSGTSGSGDTQYF. This chain joins TRBV20-1 and TRBJ2-3; 14 nucleotides agree with TRBD2. This CDR3 has 16 amino acids. J gave up 6 bases and V 6 bases, and 11 bases lay outside the gene matches. CDR1 is DFQATT and CDR2 is SNEGSKA in the germline V gene (reference sequence).

There are many counts of this clonotype. The rearrangement uses TRBV6-1 and TRBJ1-1; 7 bases align to TRBD1. Germline CDR1 MNHNS, CDR2 SASEGT. V was pared by 1 base and J by 5 bases, with 10 bases of the junction left unmatched. The CDR3 length is 16 residues. The CDR3, as DNA: TGTGCCAGCAGTGAAGTAGGGGGCAGAGGTAGGACTGAAGCTTTCTTT. Translating it yields CASSEVGGRGRTEAFF.